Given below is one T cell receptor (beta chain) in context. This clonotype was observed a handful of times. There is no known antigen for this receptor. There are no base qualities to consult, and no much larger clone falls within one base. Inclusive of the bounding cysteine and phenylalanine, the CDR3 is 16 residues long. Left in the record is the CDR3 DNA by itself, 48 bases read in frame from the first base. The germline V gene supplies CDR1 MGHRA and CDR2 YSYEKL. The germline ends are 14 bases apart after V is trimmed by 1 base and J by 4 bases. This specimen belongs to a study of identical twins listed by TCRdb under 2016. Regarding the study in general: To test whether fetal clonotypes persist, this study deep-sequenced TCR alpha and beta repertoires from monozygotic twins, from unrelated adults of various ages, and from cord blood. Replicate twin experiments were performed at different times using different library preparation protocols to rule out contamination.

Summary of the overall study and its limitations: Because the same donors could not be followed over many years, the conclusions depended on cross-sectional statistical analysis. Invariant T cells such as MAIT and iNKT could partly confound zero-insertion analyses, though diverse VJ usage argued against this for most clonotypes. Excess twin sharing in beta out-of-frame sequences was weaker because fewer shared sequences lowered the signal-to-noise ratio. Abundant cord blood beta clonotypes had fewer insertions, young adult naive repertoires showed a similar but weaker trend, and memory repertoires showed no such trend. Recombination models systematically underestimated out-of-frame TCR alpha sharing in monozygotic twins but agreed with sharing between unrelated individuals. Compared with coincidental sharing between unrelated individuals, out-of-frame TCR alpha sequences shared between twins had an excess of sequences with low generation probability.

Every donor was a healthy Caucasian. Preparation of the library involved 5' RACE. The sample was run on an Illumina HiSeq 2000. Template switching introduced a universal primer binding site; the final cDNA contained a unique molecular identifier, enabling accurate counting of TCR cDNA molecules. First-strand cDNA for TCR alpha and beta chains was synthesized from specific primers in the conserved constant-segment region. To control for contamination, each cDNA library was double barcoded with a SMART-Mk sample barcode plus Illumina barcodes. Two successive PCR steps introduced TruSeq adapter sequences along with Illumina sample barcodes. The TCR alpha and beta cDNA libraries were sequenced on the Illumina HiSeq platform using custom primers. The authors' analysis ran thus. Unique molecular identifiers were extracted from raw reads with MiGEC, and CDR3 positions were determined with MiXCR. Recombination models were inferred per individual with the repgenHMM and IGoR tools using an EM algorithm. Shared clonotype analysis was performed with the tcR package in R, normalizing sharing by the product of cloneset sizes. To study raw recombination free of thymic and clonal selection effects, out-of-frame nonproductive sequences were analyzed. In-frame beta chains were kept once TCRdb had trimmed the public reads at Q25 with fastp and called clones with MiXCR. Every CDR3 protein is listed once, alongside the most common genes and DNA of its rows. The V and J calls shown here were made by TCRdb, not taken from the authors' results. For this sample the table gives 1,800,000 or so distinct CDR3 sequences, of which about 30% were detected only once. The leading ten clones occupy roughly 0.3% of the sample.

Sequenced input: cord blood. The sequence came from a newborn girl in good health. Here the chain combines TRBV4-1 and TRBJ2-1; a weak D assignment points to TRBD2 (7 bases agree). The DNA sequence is TGCGCCAGCAGCCAAGTTGGGGGGGGGGCATACAATGAGCAGTTCTTC. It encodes CASSQVGGGAYNEQFF.